This T cell receptor beta chain was documented in a study of cytomegalovirus exposure and HLA in healthy donors. In the study overall: There were fewer than 130 million unique TCR beta sequences, drawn from some 180 million T cells, in an earlier analysis.

13 Jbeta primers and 60 Vbeta primers were used for the PCR. Clones were sequenced by immunoSEQ multiplex PCR, and TCRdb holds only the in-frame ones, with some missing. The sample includes fewer than 70,000 clones. This CDR3 is built from 15 residues. Germline-derived CDR1 and CDR2 are MNHNS and SASEGT. Trimming cost V 2 bases and J 4 bases; bases outside gene matches: 5. Sequencing input: PBMCs. This sequence joins TRBV6-1 and TRBJ2-7, with 10 bases aligning to TRBD1. This TCR was sampled from a man between 25 and 39 years old in good health and CMV-seropositive. The CDR3 DNA reads as TGTGCCAGCAGTGAACAGCCGGGACAGGGGTACGAGCAGTACTTC. Protein product: CASSEQPGQGYEQYF.